One and the same sample provided the 20 T cell receptor beta chains below, sequenced in a study of vaccination effects on CD4 cells after COVID-19. The ViraFEST assay expanded antigen-specific CD4+ T cells with viral peptide pools before sequencing. Culturing for 10 to 11 days preceded CD4+ T cell isolation. Absence of prior SARS-CoV-2 infection characterized the vaccine recipients, who showed negative nucleocapsid antibodies. Profiled with immunoSEQ multiplex PCR; TCRdb holds only in-frame clones, not every one. This table has under 40,000 clones, around 78% appearing once. Their antigen targets remain unknown. The sample was CD4+ T cells from PBMCs cultured with HCoV-OC43 spike peptides, taken before COVID-19 vaccination. Specified subset: HCoV-OC43 spike overlapping peptide pool stimulation. These receptors originate from a human donor who received a COVID-19 vaccine.

This rearrangement joins TRBV7-2 to TRBJ1-2, with 12 bases lining up with TRBD1. The trim removed 2 bases at V and 8 bases at J, leaving 6 bases unmatched. CDR3 length equals 15 residues. Germline CDR1 is SGHTA and CDR2 is FQGNSA. Here the CDR3 DNA reads TGTGCCAGCAGCTTAATCGGGACAGGGGGCGCCGGCTACACCTTC. Residues: CASSLIGTGGAGYTF.

This clone is medium-sized by share. This chain uses TRBV7-9 with TRBJ2-5, with D perhaps matching TRBD1 (6 bases). The CDR3 has 14 residues. V was shortened by 5 bases and J by 1 base, with 11 bases between the two germline ends. Per germline, CDR1 SEHNR and CDR2 FQNEAQ (reference sequence). For the CDR3, the DNA is TGTGCCAGCAGCCATGGACAGCCCCAAGAGACCCAGTACTTC. Protein sequence: CASSHGQPQETQYF.

The chain is built from TRBV6-5 and TRBJ2-3; D is uncertain. CDR1 and CDR2 (germline): MNHEY, SVGAGI. The CDR3 has 13 amino acids. The ends were cut back, 2 bases at V and 2 bases at J, with 5 bases in the middle. For the CDR3, the DNA is TGTGCCAGCAGTTACGACCACACAGATACGCAGTATTTT. Its protein is CASSYDHTDTQYF.

The rearrangement links TRBV14 to TRBJ1-5; 8 nucleotides line up with TRBD1. This CDR3 has 14 residues. Germline V CDR1 and CDR2: SGHDN, FVKESK. With 6 bases clipped from V and 3 bases from J, the junction kept 4 bases outside the gene matches. The DNA of the CDR3 is TGTGCCAGCAGACGGACAGGGTCCAATCAGCCCCAGCATTTT. As protein: CASRRTGSNQPQHF.

The chain links TRBV5-1 to TRBJ2-3, with 12 bases fitting TRBD2. CDR1 is SGHRS, CDR2 YFSETQ, per germline. After removal of 4 bases from V and 3 bases from J, the junction contained 12 bases not matched to a gene. The CDR3 covers 18 residues. The CDR3 sequence: CASSLNRLAGDGTDTQYF. DNA for the CDR3: TGCGCCAGCAGCCTCAACAGACTAGCGGGAGATGGGACAGATACGCAGTATTTT.

This clone was recorded a few times. This chain joins TRBV6-2 or TRBV6-3 and TRBJ1-6, with D possibly matching TRBD1 (6 bases). The germline V and J ends were trimmed by 2 bases and 10 bases, with 12 bases remaining between them. There are 14 residues in the CDR3. Per the germline V gene, CDR1 is MNHEY and CDR2 is SVGEGT. The CDR3 coding sequence is TGTGCCAGCAGTTACCCACAGGGTTCCTCACCCCTCCACTTT. Residues: CASSYPQGSSPLHF.

The chain joins TRBV6-2 or TRBV6-3 to TRBJ1-2; TRBD1 matches at 9 bases. Per the germline V gene, CDR1 is MNHEY and CDR2 is SVGEGT. This CDR3 is built from 14 residues. V was clipped by 4 bases and J by 8 bases; unmatched bases: 8. CDR3 DNA sequence: TGTGCCAGCAGTTTTACAGGGGGCAGGGTCGGCTACACCTTC. Its translation is CASSFTGGRVGYTF.

The chain is built from TRBV6-5 and TRBJ2-2, with D possibly TRBD2 on 6 matching bases. Germline CDR1 reads MNHEY; CDR2 reads SVGAGI. The V end was cut by 6 bases, the J end by 6 bases, with 11 bases between. The CDR3 has 13 residues. DNA for the CDR3: TGTGCCAGCAGGCCCCGGGAGTCCGGGGAGCTGTTTTTT. Its protein is CASRPRESGELFF.

In nucleotides, the CDR3 is TGTGCCAGCAGCCGCAGTCCGGGGGTATGGTACTTC. Its translation: CASSRSPGVWYF. J is TRBJ2-7 and V is TRBV28, with D perhaps matching TRBD2 (6 bases). The CDR3 totals 12 residues. Germline V gene lookup returns CDR1 MDHEN and CDR2 SYDVKM. V lost 6 bases to trimming and J lost 12 bases, with 18 bases between them.

The rearrangement uses TRBV12-2 and TRBJ1-2; the D call TRBD1 from the table was never checked on the DNA. TRBV12-2 is a pseudogene segment. The CDR3 contains 15 residues. CDR3 loop: CASRGPGQGSCGYTF. CDR3 in DNA: TGTGCAAGTCGGGGACCGGGACAGGGTTCTTGCGGCTACACCTTC.

The V and J genes are TRBV5-1 and TRBJ2-1, with 7 bases lining up with TRBD2. The CDR3 is 15 residues long. CDR1 SGHRS and CDR2 YFSETQ come from the germline V gene. The trim removed 0 bases at V and 4 bases at J, leaving 4 bases unmatched. The CDR3 DNA sequence: TGCGCCAGCAGCTTGGTAGGGACTACATACAATGAGCAGTTCTTC. Translated: CASSLVGTTYNEQFF.

The J gene is TRBJ1-2, the V gene TRBV28; D gene ambiguous. The germline V gene has CDR1 MDHEN and CDR2 SYDVKM. This CDR3 has 13 residues. V lost 2 bases and J 0 bases, leaving 4 bases between the germline ends. The CDR3 region has the DNA TGTGCCAGCAGTTTAATTCCTAACTATGGCTACACCTTC. Translation gives CASSLIPNYGYTF.

The chain recombines TRBV6-4 with TRBJ2-3, with D perhaps being TRBD1 or TRBD2 (6 bases each). This CDR3 comprises 16 residues. Looked up from germline, CDR1 is MRHNA and CDR2 is SNTAGT. Trimming cost V 5 bases and J 0 bases, with 15 bases left between them. CDR3 residues: CASSSLGGLSTDTQYF. In DNA, the CDR3 is TGTGCCAGCAGTTCGTTAGGGGGACTCAGCACAGATACGCAGTATTTT.

Details on this clone: An end of the junction does not agree with germline; a read error may underlie this. This chain joins TRBV7-7 and TRBJ2-5; D may correspond to TRBD1 or TRBD2 (5 bases each). Germline CDR1 reads SSHAT; CDR2 reads FNYEAQ (reference sequence). The CDR3 length is 13 residues. CDR3 sequence reads: CASSRDHGQTQYF. In DNA, the CDR3 is TGTGCTAGCAGCCGGGACCACGGCCAAACCCAGTACTTC.

The chain employs TRBV3-1 (or the pseudogene TRBV3-2) and TRBJ1-3, with D unclear. Germline assignment: CDR1 LGHDT and CDR2 YNNKEL (reference sequence). Trimming shortened V by 3 bases and J by 4 bases, and 4 bases separated the two germline ends. This CDR3 contains 12 residues. CDR3 in DNA: TGTGCCAGCAGCCAGCTGGGAAACACCATATATTTT. Translating it yields CASSQLGNTIYF.

The V gene is TRBV7-9, the J gene TRBJ1-2; D not certain. CDR3 size: 14 residues. Germline loops: CDR1 SEHNR, CDR2 FQNEAQ (reference sequence). V gave up 1 base and J gave up 2 bases, with 8 bases separating them. The CDR3 DNA is TGTGCCAGCAGCTTAGGAGGCCTAAACTATGGCTACACCTTC. It translates to CASSLGGLNYGYTF.

This chain links TRBV7-9 with TRBJ2-7, with a tentative D call TRBD2 (6 bases). The CDR3 length is 15 residues. The V end lost 5 bases, the J end lost 2 bases, and 16 bases lay between the germline ends. Germline lookup yields CDR1 SEHNR and CDR2 FQNEAQ (reference sequence). In DNA, the CDR3 is TGTGCCAGCAGCGATCCTGGGAGGAGACCCTACGAGCAGTACTTC. It yields the protein CASSDPGRRPYEQYF.

V gene TRBV10-2 combines with J gene TRBJ2-1, with a possible D match to TRBD2 (6 bases). CDR3 length: 16 residues. V was trimmed by 4 bases and J by 0 bases, leaving 13 bases between them. The germline gives CDR1 WSHSY, CDR2 SAAADI. The CDR3: CASSGAGIGSYNEQFF. The CDR3 DNA sequence: TGCGCCAGCAGTGGGGCGGGGATAGGCTCCTACAATGAGCAGTTCTTC.

This clone was recorded only once. The chain has TRBV28 and TRBJ2-7, with a tentative D call TRBD2 (5 bases). Germline CDR1 reads MDHEN; CDR2 reads SYDVKM. V lost 4 bases and J lost 4, with 11 bases in between. This CDR3 contains 13 residues. The CDR3 DNA reads as TGTGCCAGCAGTTCTGGACTCGTTTACGAGCAGTACTTC. Protein product: CASSSGLVYEQYF. The entire variable domain, with the rest obtained from reference TRBV28 and TRBJ2-7, is as follows: DVKVTQSSRYLVKRTGEKVFLECVQDMDHENMFWYRQDPGLGLRLIYFSYDVKMKEKGDIPEGYSVSREKKERFSLILESASTNQTSMYLCASSSGLVYEQYFGPGTRLTVT.

This clone was seen more than once but under ten times. The gene calls are TRBV5-6 and TRBJ2-7, with 7 bases aligning to TRBD2. The CDR3 covers 16 residues. The ends lost 3 bases at V and 5 bases at J; junction bases unmatched: 14. Germline assignment: CDR1 SGHDT and CDR2 YYEEEE. Here the CDR3 DNA reads TGTGCCAGCAGCTCCTACCTGGGACGGGAGGACCACGAGCAGTACTTC. It translates to CASSSYLGREDHEQYF.